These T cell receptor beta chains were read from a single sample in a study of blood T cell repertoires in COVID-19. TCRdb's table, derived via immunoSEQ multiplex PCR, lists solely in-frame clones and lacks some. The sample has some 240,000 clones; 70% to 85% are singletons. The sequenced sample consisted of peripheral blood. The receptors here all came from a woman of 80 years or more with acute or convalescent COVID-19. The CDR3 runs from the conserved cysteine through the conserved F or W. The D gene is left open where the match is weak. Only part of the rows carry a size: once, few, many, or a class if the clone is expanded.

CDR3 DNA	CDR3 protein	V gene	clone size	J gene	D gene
TGTGCCAGCAGCCGGGGGGCGGAGCGTTATGGCTACACCTTC	CASSRGAERYGYTF	TRBV5-8	NA	TRBJ1-2	NA
TGTGCCAGCCGGGCGGGGGGGCAAGAGACCCAGTACTTC	CASRAGGQETQYF	TRBV6-5	NA	TRBJ2-5	TRBD2
TGTGCCAGTAGTAGCAACAGGGGGCCCTACGAGCAGTACTTC	CASSSNRGPYEQYF	TRBV19	NA	TRBJ2-7	TRBD1
TGTGCCAGCAGTCCCACGGAGCGGGGTCTGAACACTGAAGCTTTCTTT	CASSPTERGLNTEAFF	TRBV2	NA	TRBJ1-1	NA
TGCGCCAGCAGCTTGGGACTAGGGTCCTATAATTCACCCCTCCACTTT	CASSLGLGSYNSPLHF	TRBV5-1	NA	TRBJ1-6	NA
TGCGCCAGCAGTGTTGAACAGGGTGGGACGGAGACCCAGTACTTC	CASSVEQGGTETQYF	TRBV5-1	NA	TRBJ2-5	NA
TGTGCCAGCAGCTTAGGCGGCGGCCGGGAAGGCACAGATACGCAGTATTTT	CASSLGGGREGTDTQYF	TRBV7-9	NA	TRBJ2-3	NA
TGTGCCAGCAGTTTAACGGGGTATCAGCCCCAGCATTTT	CASSLTGYQPQHF	TRBV28	few	TRBJ1-5	NA
TGTGCCAGCAGTGAATTGCAGGGATCCAGAGAAAAACTGTTTTTT	CASSELQGSREKLFF	TRBV6-1	once	TRBJ1-4	NA
TGTGCCAGCAGCCGGACAGGGAGTCCTGGGGCCAACGTCCTGACTTTC	CASSRTGSPGANVLTF	TRBV7-9	once	TRBJ2-6	TRBD1
TGTGCCAGCAGACCGAGCGGGGGAGAGACCCAGTACTTC	CASRPSGGETQYF	TRBV12-3/TRBV12-4	NA	TRBJ2-5	TRBD2
TGTGCCAGCAGTGACTATAGCAATCAGCCCCAGCATTTT	CASSDYSNQPQHF	TRBV6-1	NA	TRBJ1-5	NA
TGTGCCAGCTCACCCAGACAGGGTACCTACAATGAGCAGTTCTTC	CASSPRQGTYNEQFF	TRBV18	once	TRBJ2-1	TRBD1
TGTGCCAGCAGCGCACGGACAGTCAATGAGCAGTTCTTC	CASSARTVNEQFF	TRBV9	once	TRBJ2-1	NA
TGTGCCAGCAGCTTATCAGGGATGTTCACCGGGGAGCTGTTTTTT	CASSLSGMFTGELFF	TRBV7-9	NA	TRBJ2-2	NA
TGCGCCCTTCCTAGGTCGAATGGCGACAGGGCAGATAATTCACCCCTCCACTTT	CALPRSNGDRADNSPLHF	TRBV23-1	NA	TRBJ1-6	TRBD1
TGCGCCAGCAGCCAGGGGGGACAGATGAACACTGAAGCTTTCTTT	CASSQGGQMNTEAFF	TRBV4-1	NA	TRBJ1-1	TRBD1
TGTGCCAGCAGTGGGAGCAGGGGACAGGAAAACTATGGCTACACCTTC	CASSGSRGQENYGYTF	TRBV27	NA	TRBJ1-2	TRBD1
TGTGCCAGCAGCCCGGACAGACAGTATGGCTACACCTTC	CASSPDRQYGYTF	TRBV7-2	NA	TRBJ1-2	NA
TGTGCCAGCAGCCCTGACAGGGTTGGCAATCAGCCCCAGCATTTT	CASSPDRVGNQPQHF	TRBV7-9	NA	TRBJ1-5	TRBD1
TGCGCCAGCAGCCTAGACAGCTCCCCCTCCGAGCAGTACTTC	CASSLDSSPSEQYF	TRBV5-1	NA	TRBJ2-7	NA
TGTGCCAGTAGTACTCGGACAGGGCTGGTGAATGAGCAGTTCTTC	CASSTRTGLVNEQFF	TRBV19	NA	TRBJ2-1	TRBD1
TGTGCCAGCCCTACCGCGAGGGGCTACACCTTC	CASPTARGYTF	TRBV7-2	NA	TRBJ1-2	NA
TGTGCCAGCAAGGGGGGGGCGAACACCGGGGAGCTGTTTTTT	CASKGGANTGELFF	TRBV3-1/TRBV3-2	NA	TRBJ2-2	NA
TGTGCCAGCAGCGTCAGACTAGTCGGCTCCTACAATGAGCAGTTCTTC	CASSVRLVGSYNEQFF	TRBV9	NA	TRBJ2-1	NA
TGTGCCAGTAGTATGGAGCAGGGGGCTTACGAGCAGTACTTC	CASSMEQGAYEQYF	TRBV19	NA	TRBJ2-7	TRBD1
TGTGCCTGGAGACAGGTTCGCGACAATGAGCAGTTCTTC	CAWRQVRDNEQFF	TRBV30	NA	TRBJ2-1	NA
TGTGCCACCAGTGTAGGGAGGGACAGGAGCTCCTACAATGAGCAGTTCTTC	CATSVGRDRSSYNEQFF	TRBV24-1	NA	TRBJ2-1	NA
TGTGCCTGGAGGCTGAGCGCAGCCTACGAGCAGTACTTC	CAWRLSAAYEQYF	TRBV30	NA	TRBJ2-7	NA
TGTGCCAGCAGCTTAGCGCTCCGCAGTGAAGCTTTCTTT	CASSLALRSEAFF	TRBV7-2	NA	TRBJ1-1	NA
TGTGCCAGCAGCCCCGAGGGGGGGCGTTTCACTGAAGCTTTCTTT	CASSPEGGRFTEAFF	TRBV28	NA	TRBJ1-1	NA
TGTGCCAGCAGTTTCGGCAGGTTCAATCAGCCCCAGCATTTT	CASSFGRFNQPQHF	TRBV28	once	TRBJ1-5	NA
TGTGCCAGCAGTTCCCTTGGCACAGATACGCAGTATTTT	CASSSLGTDTQYF	TRBV27	NA	TRBJ2-3	NA
TGCGCCAGCAGCTTGGCCTCAGGGGGAGGAACTGAAGCTTTCTTT	CASSLASGGGTEAFF	TRBV5-1	NA	TRBJ1-1	TRBD1
TGTGCTAGTGGTTTGACCCGGACTAGCGGAGAGCAGTTCTTC	CASGLTRTSGEQFF	TRBV12-5	NA	TRBJ2-1	TRBD2
TGTGCCAGCAGTGAAGCCCCTCTAGCCTACCGCGGGGCCAACGTCCTGACTTTC	CASSEAPLAYRGANVLTF	TRBV6-1	NA	TRBJ2-6	NA
TGTGCCAGCAGTTACCGACAGGGTGGACAGCCCCAGCATTTT	CASSYRQGGQPQHF	TRBV6-5	NA	TRBJ1-5	TRBD1
TGTGCCAGCAGCTTAGAAAGGGGAGGCCTCTATGGCTACACCTTC	CASSLERGGLYGYTF	TRBV11-2	NA	TRBJ1-2	NA
TGTGCCATCGGGGGGGTAGGGGAGCAGTACTTC	CAIGGVGEQYF	TRBV28	NA	TRBJ2-7	TRBD2
TGTGCCAGCAGCTTTAACGCAGGGGTTCAAGAGACCCAGTACTTC	CASSFNAGVQETQYF	TRBV7-3	NA	TRBJ2-5	NA
TGTGCCAGCAGTTCCCGACAGGGGGATCAGCCCCAGCATTTT	CASSSRQGDQPQHF	TRBV28	NA	TRBJ1-5	TRBD1
TGCGCCAGCAGCCCATCAACGGGGGTGTCCTATGGCTACACCTTC	CASSPSTGVSYGYTF	TRBV4-1	once	TRBJ1-2	NA
TGTGCCAGCAGTTTAAAAGGGACAGGGGGTGTACTCCGGGTTGAAAAACTGTTTTTT	CASSLKGTGGVLRVEKLFF	TRBV27	NA	TRBJ1-4	TRBD1
TGTGCCAGCAGTTACGACAGCCTCTATGGCTACACCTTC	CASSYDSLYGYTF	TRBV6-2/TRBV6-3	NA	TRBJ1-2	NA
TGTGCCAGCGTACAGGGCACTGGAAACACCATATATTTT	CASVQGTGNTIYF	TRBV10-3	NA	TRBJ1-3	NA
TGCGCCAGCAGATTAAGACAGGGTGTCGATAATTCACCCCTCCACTTT	CASRLRQGVDNSPLHF	TRBV5-1	once	TRBJ1-6	TRBD1
TGTGCCATCAGAAATGGACAGGGAAGAGGCGAGCAGTACTTC	CAIRNGQGRGEQYF	TRBV10-3	NA	TRBJ2-7	TRBD1
TGTGCCACCAGTAGGTGGGGGGACAATCAGCCCCAGCATTTT	CATSRWGDNQPQHF	TRBV15	NA	TRBJ1-5	NA
TGTGCCAGCAGCAAAATAGGGGGGGGCAACACTGAAGCTTTCTTT	CASSKIGGGNTEAFF	TRBV25-1	NA	TRBJ1-1	NA
TGCGCCAGCCCTGAGGACAGGGGACTCTCTGGAAACACCATATATTTT	CASPEDRGLSGNTIYF	TRBV10-1	NA	TRBJ1-3	TRBD1
TGTGCTAGTGGTAAAGGACAGGGGAACACCGGGGAGCTGTTTTTT	CASGKGQGNTGELFF	TRBV12-5	NA	TRBJ2-2	TRBD1
TGCAGCGTTGGATCGGGTTTTTCTAATGAAAAACTGTTTTTT	CSVGSGFSNEKLFF	TRBV29-1	NA	TRBJ1-4	NA
TGTGCCAGCAGCGTCGTACCCCTAGTGGAGACCCAGTACTTC	CASSVVPLVETQYF	TRBV5-6	NA	TRBJ2-5	NA
TGCGCCAGCAGCTTGGGAGGACAGATCTACGAGCAGTACTTC	CASSLGGQIYEQYF	TRBV5-1	NA	TRBJ2-7	NA
TGCGCCAGCAGCGCTGGACAGGGGAATGGCTACGAGCAGTACTTC	CASSAGQGNGYEQYF	TRBV5-1	NA	TRBJ2-7	TRBD1
TGTGCCAGTAGTATTCGAAGTTTGCGTGAAGCTTTCTTT	CASSIRSLREAFF	TRBV19	NA	TRBJ1-1	NA
TGTGCCAGCAGTACTACCGGGACAGGGGACCAGCCCCAGCATTTT	CASSTTGTGDQPQHF	TRBV7-8	NA	TRBJ1-5	TRBD1
TGCGCCAGCAGCTTGGTGGCTAGCGGGGGGGGTGAGCAGTTCTTC	CASSLVASGGGEQFF	TRBV5-1	NA	TRBJ2-1	TRBD2
TGTGCCAGCAGTGAAGGCGGGGGGGGAGAGACCCAGTACTTC	CASSEGGGGETQYF	TRBV6-1	NA	TRBJ2-5	TRBD2
TGTGCCAGCAGCTCCCCGGGAACTAACTATGGCTACACCTTC	CASSSPGTNYGYTF	TRBV6-2/TRBV6-3	NA	TRBJ1-2	NA